The TCR beta chain under discussion was sequenced for a study of Tregs in tolerant kidney transplant recipients (dated by TCRdb to the late 2010s). Context from the whole study: The study applied TCRbeta sequencing to find donor-specific regulatory T cells before combined kidney and bone marrow transplantation and then followed those same cells after transplant. The paper as a whole reports these results and caveats: The study was constrained by small patient numbers, and validation of the findings is required in larger populations and under other immunosuppression protocols. In tolerant patients, donor-specific Tregs expanded more than Tregs overall, which suggests antigen-driven rather than nonspecific expansion. Biological reproducibility was not directly addressed, though technical replication error appeared minimal. PCR primers changed over time for some patients, so nucleotide-level comparison across those patients' samples was not possible. Expanding Tregs with activated donor B cells appeared to identify the most biologically relevant and donor-specific TCRbeta repertoire.

The label giving this sample's time point can be read as: 6 months after combined kidney and bone marrow transplant. The transplants used related donors with nonmyeloablative bone marrow transplantation, and mixed chimerism in the human trials was transient. Unstimulated Tregs (CD4+CD25+CD127-), CD4+ non-Tregs (CD4+CD25-), CD4 and CD8 cells were FACS-sorted from thawed PBMCs. The patients were a handful of recipients of combined kidney and bone marrow transplants from the ITN036ST trial, and samples were available only from these trial subjects. Healthy control blood was processed to PBMCs by Ficoll density gradient and cryopreserved, and patient PBMCs were collected before and after transplant. Here V drops 1 base and J drops 4 bases, and the junction holds 9 bases not matched to any gene. Inclusive of the bounding cysteine and phenylalanine, the CDR3 is 18 residues long. The kept DNA is CDR3 alone, 54 bases in frame from the first base. According to the germline V gene, CDR1 reads SGHTA and CDR2 reads FQGNSA.

For TCRbeta CDR3 sequencing, genomic DNA was extracted from sorted cells using the QIAGEN DNeasy Blood and Tissue Kit. High-throughput TCRbeta CDR3 sequencing was carried out commercially through immunoSEQ, with PCR amplification with bias correction and internal controls included. Per the original workflow: A unique productive TCRbeta sequence was defined by the CDR3 nucleotide sequence when primers matched, and otherwise by the CDR3 amino acid sequence together with the Vbeta and Jbeta genes. To correct for sorting error, sequences found in more than one sorted population at a frequency ratio of 2:1 or less were discarded, and the remaining shared sequences were assigned to the population with the higher frequency. A sequence was defined as donor-reactive if the sequence was expanded at least 5-fold in CFSE-low cells compared with unstimulated cells and had a frequency of at least 0.01% in CFSE-low cells. Jensen-Shannon divergence, calculated on the top 100 TCRbeta sequences ranked by frequency, was used to quantify repertoire divergence. For any sample with multiple sequencing runs, sorting error was corrected in each run separately before the runs were pooled. The table was pulled from immuneACCESS by TCRdb, which kept in-frame rearrangements only. Such tables lose some clones; where checked, under half of the loss comes from unresolved V genes, and the rest has no known cause. Clonal size and the V and J genes are those of that table, whereas D and trimming came from the DNA. The sample table shows approximately 60,000 clones, and over 75% are seen once. In total, the top ten clones hold about 4% of the sample.

About this clone: No cognate antigen has been identified for it. The input lacks base qualities; no much larger clone sits a single base away.

The chain employs TRBV7-2 and TRBJ2-3; TRBD2 fits 12 bases in the junction. This TCR came from a human patient who received a combined kidney and bone marrow transplant. After a transplant, some T cells may be of graft donor origin. Sequencing used CD4+ T cells from blood (PBMCs), obtained 6 months after the transplant. The CDR3 reads as follows: CASSLVPGTSGRADTQYF. The DNA sequence is TGTGCCAGCAGCTTAGTGCCGGGGACTAGCGGGCGGGCAGATACGCAGTATTTT. Joined to the reference TRBV7-2 and TRBJ2-3 proteins, this CDR3 gives the full variable domain: GAGVSQSPSNKVTEKGKDVELRCDPISGHTALYWYRQSLGQGLEFLIYFQGNSAPDKSGLPSDRFSAERTGGSVSTLTIQRTQQEDSAVYLCASSLVPGTSGRADTQYFGPGTRLTVL.